The source of this T cell receptor (beta chain) is a study of beta chain features in type 1 diabetes. The sample holds a few counts of this clone. Its antigen remains unidentified. The CDR3 contains 14 residues. Germline values: CDR1 MNHNS, CDR2 SASEGT. V lost 6 bases to trimming and J lost 5 bases; unmatched junction nucleotides: 7. Study-level results: Shorter templates might be favored by PCR, equally in patients and controls. Researchers cautioned that cDNA sequencing could over-represent cells with high TCR expression. When Type 1 diabetes patients were examined, their TCRB CDR3s proved moderately but significantly shorter in all four CD4+ subsets.

Expressed TCRB transcripts were sequenced because the entire RNA isolate underwent reverse transcription. Clones were sequenced by immunoSEQ multiplex PCR, and TCRdb holds only the in-frame ones, with some missing. The table lists 250,000 to 350,000 clones, 14% of them singletons. A sort by CD45RO/CCR7/CD25/CD127/CD95/CD27 yielded CD4+ naive, central memory, regulatory and stem cell-like memory cells. The chain is built from TRBV6-1 and TRBJ2-5; 9 positions match TRBD1. Input material: naive CD4+ T cells from blood. The clonotype originates from a man aged 30 to 45 with type 1 diabetes. This CDR3 is CASRDTGGGETQYF. The CDR3 nucleotides are TGTGCCAGCAGAGATACAGGGGGCGGTGAGACCCAGTACTTC.